Below are 15 T cell receptor beta chains sequenced from a single sample in a study of blood T cell repertoires in COVID-19. The repertoire was sequenced with immunoSEQ multiplex PCR; TCRdb's copy has only in-frame clones and lacks some. The sample consists of fewer than 110,000 clones, roughly 90% of them appearing once. Sample: peripheral blood. The receptor source for this set is a woman older than 75 in a cohort sampled during active COVID-19.

The chain combines TRBV11-2 with TRBJ1-1, with D possibly being TRBD1 (6 bases). Germline assignment: CDR1 SGHAT and CDR2 FQNNGV. Trimming took off 5 bases at V and 4 bases at J, with 11 bases between the two ends. This CDR3 spans 13 amino acids. The CDR3: CASSGQSTTEAFF. The DNA for the CDR3 is TGTGCCAGCAGCGGACAGTCTACCACTGAAGCTTTCTTT.

The rearrangement joins TRBV5-1 to TRBJ1-2; D might be TRBD1 (5 bases). V dropped 4 bases and J dropped 7 bases, with 11 bases sitting between them. This CDR3 spans 12 amino acids. Per the germline V gene, CDR1 is SGHRS and CDR2 is YFSETQ. The CDR3 region is CASSIQGSGYTF. The DNA for the CDR3 is TGCGCCAGCAGCATCCAGGGAAGTGGCTACACCTTC.

The J gene is TRBJ1-3, the V gene TRBV19; D perhaps matches TRBD1 (5 bases). Germline V lookup: CDR1 LNHDA, CDR2 SQIVND (reference sequence). The V end lost 4 bases, the J end lost 9 bases, and 16 bases lay between the germline ends. This CDR3 has 14 amino acids. The CDR3 bases are TGTGCCAGTAGTACGACAGCTTTGGGTGCCACCATATATTTT. Protein: CASSTTALGATIYF.

The chain employs TRBV27 and TRBJ2-3; D may be TRBD2 (6 bases). The V and J ends lost 3 bases and 5 bases respectively, with 15 bases between them. From germline, CDR1 is MNHEY and CDR2 SMNVEV (reference sequence). The CDR3 covers 15 residues. CDR3 region: CASSFSSGVGDTQYF. Written as DNA, the CDR3 is TGTGCCAGCAGTTTCTCGTCGGGGGTGGGAGATACGCAGTATTTT.

The rearrangement joins TRBV7-2 to TRBJ2-5, with D tentatively TRBD2 (6 bases). The CDR3 runs to 15 residues. Per the germline V gene, CDR1 is SGHTA and CDR2 is FQGNSA. V lost 5 bases and J 4 bases, leaving 17 bases between the germline ends. The CDR3 region is CASSLPGTPPETQYF. The CDR3 region has the DNA TGTGCCAGCAGCCTACCTGGGACTCCCCCAGAGACCCAGTACTTC.

The chain employs TRBV21-1 and TRBJ2-1; whether TRBD2, the table's D call, matches the DNA was not checked. TRBV21-1 has pseudogene status. The length of the CDR3 is 17 residues. CDR3 in amino acids: CASSRETGGDSYNEQFF. In nucleotides, the CDR3 is TGTGCCAGCAGCAGGGAGACGGGAGGTGACTCCTACAATGAGCAGTTCTTC.

J is TRBJ1-1 and V is TRBV7-2, with D perhaps matching TRBD1 (6 bases). This CDR3 region has 13 residues. The V gene's germline CDR1 is SGHTA and CDR2 FQGNSA. The V gene lost 1 base and the J gene lost 5 bases, with 8 bases spanning the gap. The CDR3 region is CASSLDRVTEAFF. CDR3 coding DNA: TGTGCCAGCAGCTTAGACAGGGTTACTGAAGCTTTCTTT.

The chain links TRBV4-1 to TRBJ2-5; TRBD1 agrees at 7 bases. The V and J ends lost 4 bases and 2 bases, in that order; junction bases with no gene match: 7. From germline, CDR1 is MGHRA and CDR2 YSYEKL. The CDR3 sequence is 15 residues long. CDR3 coding DNA: TGCGCCAGCAGCCTAGGGACAGCGGAACAAGAGACCCAGTACTTC. It codes for CASSLGTAEQETQYF.

The V call is TRBV12-3 or TRBV12-4, the J call TRBJ2-7; 10 bases map to TRBD1. The CDR3 runs 13 residues. With 8 bases clipped from V and 5 bases from J, the junction kept 6 bases outside the gene matches. DNA of the CDR3: TGTGCCAGCCGGACAGGGGGTTTTAACGAGCAGTACTTC. Protein sequence: CASRTGGFNEQYF.

The rearrangement joins TRBV19 to TRBJ2-7, with D unresolved. CDR1 is LNHDA and CDR2 is SQIVND in the germline V gene (reference sequence). The CDR3 is made up of 15 amino acids. Between the trimmed V and J ends, which lost 3 bases and 3 bases, there was a span of 15 bases. CDR3 coding DNA: TGTGCCAGTAGTATGAATCCCGCGGATTTCTACGAGCAGTACTTC. It is translated as CASSMNPADFYEQYF.

The chain has TRBV29-1 and TRBJ2-5; D remains unclear. CDR1 is SQVTM and CDR2 is ANQGSEA in the germline V gene. V shed 5 bases and J shed 4 bases, with 14 bases lying between them. This CDR3 spans 13 amino acids. In DNA, the CDR3 is TGCAGCGTTTCGGTCTTGGTCGGAGAGACCCAGTACTTC. Its protein is CSVSVLVGETQYF.

The rearrangement joins TRBV9 to TRBJ2-1, with 7 bases lining up with TRBD1. The CDR3 has 16 residues. Germline V CDR1 and CDR2: SGDLS, YYNGEE. J lost 3 bases, V lost 0 bases, and 6 bases had no gene match. The CDR3 region has the DNA TGTGCCAGCAGCGTAGGAACAGGGGAAAACTACAATGAGCAGTTCTTC. It codes for CASSVGTGENYNEQFF.

This clone was recorded once. This chain joins TRBV3-1 (or the pseudogene TRBV3-2) and TRBJ2-1; 9 positions agree with TRBD2. The CDR3 has 15 residues. The V and J ends lost 2 bases and 6 bases, in that order; junction bases with no gene match: 5. CDR1 and CDR2 from the germline V gene are LGHDT and YNNKEL (reference sequence). The CDR3 reads CASSQPLSGSNEQFF. CDR3 DNA sequence: TGTGCCAGCAGCCAACCCCTTAGCGGGAGCAATGAGCAGTTCTTC.

J is TRBJ2-7 and V is TRBV5-1, with D unclear. CDR3 size: 14 residues. V was clipped by 4 bases and J by 2 bases, with 13 bases between them. Per germline, CDR1 SGHRS and CDR2 YFSETQ. Here the CDR3 DNA reads TGCGCCAGCAGCCCGGATACTACGGCCTACGAGCAGTACTTC. It is translated as CASSPDTTAYEQYF.

This clone was seen a single time. This chain connects TRBV7-9 to TRBJ1-6; TRBD1 is a possible D gene (6 bases). V lost 5 bases and J 11 bases, leaving 19 bases between the germline ends. This CDR3 is 15 amino acids long. Germline-derived CDR1 and CDR2 are SEHNR and FQNEAQ (reference sequence). In DNA, the CDR3 is TGTGCCAGCAGCCCGGGGGGGACATTGATGACACCCCTCCACTTT. Residues: CASSPGGTLMTPLHF.